This entry concerns a single TCR beta chain. The target of this receptor is not known. Base qualities were left out, and no much larger clone turns up one base away. The immunoSEQ Assay, which uses bias-controlled multiplex PCR amplification of genomic DNA, was used to profile TCRbeta CDR3 regions. In the original analysis: The absolute abundance of each unique TCRbeta CDR3 region was quantified after sequences were collapsed and filtered. Two models were used to test differential abundance: a binomial model (Fisher-equivalent) and a beta-binomial model that adds time-dependent variance fitted from healthy donors. Clones with fewer than 5 combined templates were removed, and differential abundance was called for clones with a Benjamini-Hochberg FDR below 0.01. The form v = (b*log(k)+a)^2 was used to model beta-binomial variance as a function of total template count across the two samples. Entries here come from immuneACCESS through TCRdb and include only in-frame sequences with V and J called. Some clones fail to appear in such tables; in the studies checked, an unresolved V gene covers under half of the shortfall, and the cause of the remainder is unknown. V and J calls and clone size are those listed in that table; D and trimming were worked out from the DNA. This sample comprises about 100,000 clones, around 90% of them detected only once. The top ten hold less than 7% of the sample.

The sample belongs to a study of identifying expanded T cells in peripheral blood (dated by TCRdb to about 2019). For the wider study: Four technical replicates, made by sequencing separate aliquots from the same pool of genomic DNA, were compared pairwise.

During the collection period, no infections or other immune events were recorded for the healthy donors. Healthy-donor blood repertoires served as a training cohort to calibrate time-dependent variance in a beta-binomial model of T-cell clone differential abundance. The training cohort was composed of 10 or so healthy donors, 3 female and 7 male. On average the donors were around 41 years old, and their ages spanned 29 to 64 years. Whole blood from each healthy donor was obtained from a commercial supplier and was collected at three time points around 15 days apart. For immunosequencing, genomic DNA was extracted from unsorted whole blood. Trimming takes 3 bases from V and 7 bases from J, and the germline ends sit 10 bases apart. In the germline V gene, CDR1 corresponds to KGHSH and CDR2 to LQKENI. The CDR3 numbers 13 residues from cysteine through phenylalanine. The only DNA kept is the CDR3, 39 bases in frame from the first base.

The study at large found these results: The authors expected that over much longer intervals, such as months to years, biological variance in healthy repertoires might increase even further. Across all healthy-donor time intervals, the beta-binomial model significantly cut both the number of clones called differentially abundant and the false-positive rate. Between technical replicates the binomial model flagged approximately 1.2 differentially abundant clones, whereas over roughly two weeks the binomial model flagged about 16.4 and over roughly 4 weeks 19 to 20. In all healthy donors, the variance in clone template counts between samples taken around 14 days apart rose significantly as total template count increased.

The sequence links TRBV18 to TRBJ2-1, with no confident D gene call. This clonotype was obtained from a person aged 18 to 70 in good health. Sequenced: blood. The CDR3 corresponds to CASSPTSTNEQFF. Read as DNA, the sequence is TGTGCCAGCTCACCTACCTCCACAAATGAGCAGTTCTTC.